Only a few counts were recorded for the clone carrying this T cell receptor beta chain. Its specificity is not known. The CDR3 runs 13 residues. Germline V lookup: CDR1 SGHTA, CDR2 FQGNSA. V shed 8 bases and J 2 bases; nucleotides not matched to a gene: 2. The data derive from a study of cytotoxic CD8 clonotypes in ibrutinib-treated CLL. Sequencing used immunoSEQ multiplex PCR; TCRdb keeps in-frame clones, though not all of them. The profile shows about 68,000 clones, about two thirds of them singletons. Broader study findings: Clonotypes that were public were uncommon, and they contracted or stayed stable on treatment. Clonality increased with ibrutinib response but returned toward baseline at progression.

The sequenced sample was PBMCs, obtained after 12 months of ibrutinib treatment. This sequence joins TRBV7-2 and TRBJ2-5; TRBD1 matches 10 bases. The source is a human donor with chronic lymphocytic leukemia. In DNA, the CDR3 is TGTGCCAGCGGACAGGGGGTACAAGAGACCCAGTACTTC. This codes for CASGQGVQETQYF.